This T cell receptor (beta chain) was recovered during a study of identical twins. Whole-study results and caveats: Twins showed weaker excess sharing in their beta out-of-frame sequences. Within twin pairs, the out-of-frame alpha sequences they shared showed excess low generation probability.

Template switching introduced a universal primer site, and the cDNA bore unique molecular identifiers. Each CDR3 protein is one row after TCRdb ran MiXCR on the 5' RACE reads. This sample yields 1.5 million to 2 million distinct CDR3 sequences, of which more than 30% are seen a single time; about 0.25% belongs to the top ten. To note about this clonotype: Its matching antigen is unknown.

Trimming stripped 3 bases from V and 4 bases from J, with 25 bases between. Germline V lookup: CDR1 SGDLS, CDR2 YYNGEE. CDR3 size: 18 residues. Sequences were obtained from cord blood. The chain uses TRBV9 and TRBJ1-2; D is ambiguous. The origin of this receptor is a newborn girl in good health. This CDR3 is CASSASPGITLTGYGYTF. The CDR3 coding sequence is TGTGCCAGCAGCGCCTCGCCCGGGATCACCCTTACGGGCTATGGCTACACCTTC.